This passage covers 3 T cell receptor beta chains from one sample sequenced in a study of neurological immune-mediated disorders. Each CDR3 protein gets one entry after TCRdb re-called the 5' RACE reads with MiXCR. Among tens of thousands of distinct CDR3 sequences listed, roughly 5.5% were seen once. Sequences were obtained from PBMCs. Receptors originate from a man between 18 and 35 years old with multiple sclerosis.

This clonotype was found many times. The CDR3 coding sequence is TGTGCCATCAGTGAGTCTGAAAGGGGGGGACTAGCGGGTATCTACGAGCAGTACTTC. It is translated as CAISESERGGLAGIYEQYF. This chain connects TRBV10-3 to TRBJ2-7; TRBD2 matches 12 bases. The CDR3 is 19 amino acids. Per germline, CDR1 ENHRY and CDR2 SYGVKD. V dropped 0 bases and J dropped 3; count of bases not matched to a gene: 12.

This clonotype was recorded at least ten times. V gene TRBV11-2 combines with J gene TRBJ2-3; 13 positions agree with TRBD2. Germline-derived CDR1 and CDR2 are SGHAT and FQNNGV. The CDR3 is made up of 16 amino acids. V dropped 4 bases and J dropped 4; count of bases not matched to a gene: 5. The CDR3: CASSSELAGGPDTQYF. CDR3 nucleotides: TGTGCCAGCAGCTCCGAACTAGCGGGAGGGCCAGATACGCAGTATTTT. The variable domain in full, with the rest retrieved from reference TRBV11-2 and TRBJ2-3, is EAGVAQSPRYKIIEKRQSVAFWCNPISGHATLYWYQQILGQGPKLLIQFQNNGVVDDSQLPKDRFSAERLKGVDSTLKIQPAKLEDSAVYLCASSSELAGGPDTQYFGPGTRLTVL.

This clonotype was recorded at least ten times. This chain connects TRBV20-1 to TRBJ2-3; D gene uncertain. The germline gives CDR1 DFQATT, CDR2 SNEGSKA (reference sequence). The CDR3 sequence is 15 residues long. The germline V and J ends were trimmed by 5 bases and 1 base, with 16 bases remaining between them. CDR3 bases: TGCAGTGCTCTACACTTCGGGTCGGGCACAGATACGCAGTATTTT. It codes for CSALHFGSGTDTQYF.